The clone carrying this T cell receptor beta chain was picked up many times. The junction and the germline gene differ at one end; a read error may be behind it. The data were taken from a study of identical twins. TCRdb recomputed calls from the 5' RACE reads with MiXCR, one row per CDR3 protein. The table lists hundreds of thousands of distinct CDR3 sequences, 5.5% to 6.5% of them singletons. The CDR3 consists of 8 residues. The germline V gene encodes CDR1 SGDLS and CDR2 YYNGEE. The V and J genes are TRBV9 and TRBJ2-7; D not certain. Sequences were obtained from naive T cells sorted from blood. This sequence was found in a young man in good health. The CDR3 is CASSPDNF. The DNA for the CDR3 is TGTGCCAGCAGCCCAGATAACTTC.